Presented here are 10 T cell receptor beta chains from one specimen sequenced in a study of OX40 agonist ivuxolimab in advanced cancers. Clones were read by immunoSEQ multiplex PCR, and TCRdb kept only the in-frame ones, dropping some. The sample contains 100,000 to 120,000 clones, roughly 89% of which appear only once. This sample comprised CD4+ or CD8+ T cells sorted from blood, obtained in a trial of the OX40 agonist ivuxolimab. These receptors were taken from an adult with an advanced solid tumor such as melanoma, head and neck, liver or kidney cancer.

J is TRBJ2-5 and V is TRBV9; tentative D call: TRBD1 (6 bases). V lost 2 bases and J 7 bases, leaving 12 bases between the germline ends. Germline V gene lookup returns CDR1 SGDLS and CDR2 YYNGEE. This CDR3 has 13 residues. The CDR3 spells CASSVSGEGTQYF. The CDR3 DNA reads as TGTGCCAGCAGCGTGTCAGGGGAAGGGACCCAGTACTTC.

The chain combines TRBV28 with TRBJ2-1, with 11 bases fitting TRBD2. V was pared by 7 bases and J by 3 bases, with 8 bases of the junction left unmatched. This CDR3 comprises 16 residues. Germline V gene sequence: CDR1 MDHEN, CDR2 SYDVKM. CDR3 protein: CASNPGLAESYNEQFF. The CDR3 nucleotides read TGTGCCAGCAACCCGGGACTAGCGGAGAGCTACAATGAGCAGTTCTTC.

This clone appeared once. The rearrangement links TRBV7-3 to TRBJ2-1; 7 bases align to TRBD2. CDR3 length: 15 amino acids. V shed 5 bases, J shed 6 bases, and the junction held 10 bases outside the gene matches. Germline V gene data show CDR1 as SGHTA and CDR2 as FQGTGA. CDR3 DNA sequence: TGTGCCAGCAGCCCCCGAGATCGGACTAGCAATGAGCAGTTCTTC. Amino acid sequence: CASSPRDRTSNEQFF.

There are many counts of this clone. CDR3 residues: CASTQLVTNYGYTF. CDR3 DNA: TGTGCCAGCACCCAGTTAGTTACTAACTATGGCTACACCTTC. This chain joins TRBV7-2 and TRBJ1-2; D remains unclear. The CDR3 extends over 14 amino acids. V was trimmed by 7 bases and J by 0 bases, leaving 12 bases between them. CDR1 is SGHTA and CDR2 is FQGNSA in the germline V gene.

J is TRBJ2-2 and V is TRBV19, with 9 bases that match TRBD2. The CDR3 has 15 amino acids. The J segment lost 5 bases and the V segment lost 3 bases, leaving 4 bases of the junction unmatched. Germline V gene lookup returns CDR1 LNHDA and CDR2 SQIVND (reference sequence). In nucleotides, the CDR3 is TGTGCCAGTAGTATTCAAGCGGGAGGAACCGGGGAGCTGTTTTTT. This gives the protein CASSIQAGGTGELFF.

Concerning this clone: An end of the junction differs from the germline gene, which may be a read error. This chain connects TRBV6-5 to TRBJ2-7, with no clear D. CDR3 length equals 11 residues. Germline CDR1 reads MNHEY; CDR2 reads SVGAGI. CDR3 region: CASSNSYEQYF. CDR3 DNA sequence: TGTGCCAGCAGTAACTCCTACGAGCAGTACTTC.

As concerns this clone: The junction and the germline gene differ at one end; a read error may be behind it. The CDR3 protein is CASSQDRNTEAFF. CDR3 nucleotides: TGCGCCAGCAGCCAAGATAGGAACACTGAAGCTTTCTTT. The rearrangement joins TRBV5-4 to TRBJ1-1, with D unclear. Germline CDR1 is SGHNT and CDR2 is YYREEE (reference sequence). This CDR3 contains 13 residues.

CDR3 amino acids: CASSEAWVSSYEQYF. For the CDR3, the DNA is TGTGCCAGCAGTGAAGCGTGGGTTAGCTCCTACGAGCAGTACTTC. The chain uses TRBV6-1 and TRBJ2-7, with D uncertain. From germline, CDR1 is MNHNS and CDR2 SASEGT. Trimming took 0 bases from V and 0 from J, leaving 9 bases between them. This CDR3 is built from 15 residues.

The CDR3: CASSVGQGNSDTQYF. For the CDR3, the DNA is TGTGCCAGCAGCGTAGGACAGGGTAATTCGGATACGCAGTATTTT. V gene TRBV9 combines with J gene TRBJ2-3; 7 nucleotides align to TRBD1. This CDR3 spans 15 amino acids. V lost 0 bases to trimming and J lost 6 bases; unmatched junction nucleotides: 7. Per the germline V gene, CDR1 is SGDLS and CDR2 is YYNGEE. Using reference TRBV9 and TRBJ2-3 for the parts outside the CDR3, the full variable domain is DSGVTQTPKHLITATGQRVTLRCSPRSGDLSVYWYQQSLDQGLQFLIQYYNGEERAKGNILERFSAQQFPDLHSELNLSSLELGDSALYFCASSVGQGNSDTQYFGPGTRLTVL.

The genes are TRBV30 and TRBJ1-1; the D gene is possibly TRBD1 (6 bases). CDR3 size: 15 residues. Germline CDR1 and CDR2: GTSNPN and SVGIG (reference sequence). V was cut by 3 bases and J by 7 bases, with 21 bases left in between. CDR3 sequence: CAWSEAGGRRNEAFF. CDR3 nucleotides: TGTGCCTGGAGCGAGGCTGGGGGCAGAAGGAATGAAGCTTTCTTT.